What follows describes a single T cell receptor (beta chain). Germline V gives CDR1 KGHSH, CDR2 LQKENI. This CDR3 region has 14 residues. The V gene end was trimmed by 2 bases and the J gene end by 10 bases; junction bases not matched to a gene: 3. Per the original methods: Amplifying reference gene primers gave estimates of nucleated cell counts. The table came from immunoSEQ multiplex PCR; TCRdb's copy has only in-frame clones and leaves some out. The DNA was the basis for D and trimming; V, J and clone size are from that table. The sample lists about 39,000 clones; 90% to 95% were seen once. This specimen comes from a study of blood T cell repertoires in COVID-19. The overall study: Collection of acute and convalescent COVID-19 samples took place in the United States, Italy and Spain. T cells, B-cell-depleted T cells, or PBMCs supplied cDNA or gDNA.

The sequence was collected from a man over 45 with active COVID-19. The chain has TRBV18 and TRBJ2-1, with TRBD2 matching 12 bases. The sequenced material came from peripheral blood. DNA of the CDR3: TGTGCCAGCTCACCAACTAGCGGGAGGAACGAGCAGTTCTTC. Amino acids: CASSPTSGRNEQFF. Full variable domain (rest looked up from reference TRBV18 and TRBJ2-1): NAGVMQNPRHLVRRRGQEARLRCSPMKGHSHVYWYRQLPEEGLKFMVYLQKENIIDESGMPKERFSAEFPKEGPSILRIQQVVRGDSAAYFCASSPTSGRNEQFFGPGTRLTVL.